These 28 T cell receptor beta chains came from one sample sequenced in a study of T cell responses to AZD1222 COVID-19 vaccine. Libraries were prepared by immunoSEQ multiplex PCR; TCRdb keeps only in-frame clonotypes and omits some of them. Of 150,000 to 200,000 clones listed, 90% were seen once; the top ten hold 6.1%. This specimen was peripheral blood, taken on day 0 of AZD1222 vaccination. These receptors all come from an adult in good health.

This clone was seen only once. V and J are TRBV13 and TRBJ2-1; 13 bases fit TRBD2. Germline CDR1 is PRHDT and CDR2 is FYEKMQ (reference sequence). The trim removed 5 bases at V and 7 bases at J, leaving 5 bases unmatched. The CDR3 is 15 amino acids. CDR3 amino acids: CASSRRLAGGNEQFF. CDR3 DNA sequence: TGTGCCAGCAGCCGCCGACTAGCGGGAGGTAATGAGCAGTTCTTC.

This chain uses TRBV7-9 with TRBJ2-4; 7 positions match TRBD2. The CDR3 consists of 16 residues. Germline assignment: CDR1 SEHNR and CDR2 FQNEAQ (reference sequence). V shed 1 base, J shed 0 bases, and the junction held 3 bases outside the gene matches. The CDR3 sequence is CASSLDSGGAKNIQYF. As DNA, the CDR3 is TGTGCCAGCAGCTTAGACTCGGGGGGAGCCAAAAACATTCAGTACTTC.

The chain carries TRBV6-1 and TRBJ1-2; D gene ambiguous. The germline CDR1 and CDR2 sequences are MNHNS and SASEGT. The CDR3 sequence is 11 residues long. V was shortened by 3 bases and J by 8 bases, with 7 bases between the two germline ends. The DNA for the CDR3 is TGTGCCAGCAGTGAGGTTTGGGGCTACACCTTC. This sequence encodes CASSEVWGYTF.

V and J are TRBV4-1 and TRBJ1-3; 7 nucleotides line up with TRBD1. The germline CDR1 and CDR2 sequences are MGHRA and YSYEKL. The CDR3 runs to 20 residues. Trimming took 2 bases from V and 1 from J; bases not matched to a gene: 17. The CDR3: CASSQTPRLTGTESGNTIYF. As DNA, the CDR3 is TGCGCCAGCAGCCAAACCCCGCGACTCACCGGGACAGAATCTGGAAACACCATATATTTT.

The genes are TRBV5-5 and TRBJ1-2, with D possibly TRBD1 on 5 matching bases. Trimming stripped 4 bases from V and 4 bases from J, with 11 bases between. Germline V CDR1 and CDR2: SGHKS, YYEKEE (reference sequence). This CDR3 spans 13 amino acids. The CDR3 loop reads CASSVPGVYGYTF. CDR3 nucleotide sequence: TGTGCCAGCAGCGTGCCGGGGGTCTATGGCTACACCTTC.

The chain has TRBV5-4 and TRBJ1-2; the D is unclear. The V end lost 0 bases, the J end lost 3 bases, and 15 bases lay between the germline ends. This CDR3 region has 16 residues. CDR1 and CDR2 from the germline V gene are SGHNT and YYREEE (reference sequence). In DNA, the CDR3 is TGTGCCAGCAGCTTGGGACAAAAATCTGGGCACTATGGCTACACCTTC. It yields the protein CASSLGQKSGHYGYTF.

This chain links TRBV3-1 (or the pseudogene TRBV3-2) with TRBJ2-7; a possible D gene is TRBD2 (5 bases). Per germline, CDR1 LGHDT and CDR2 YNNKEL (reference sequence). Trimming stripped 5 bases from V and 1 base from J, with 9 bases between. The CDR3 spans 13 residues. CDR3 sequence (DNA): TGTGCCAGCAGCGTCGGGGAGTCCTACGAGCAGTACTTC. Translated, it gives CASSVGESYEQYF.

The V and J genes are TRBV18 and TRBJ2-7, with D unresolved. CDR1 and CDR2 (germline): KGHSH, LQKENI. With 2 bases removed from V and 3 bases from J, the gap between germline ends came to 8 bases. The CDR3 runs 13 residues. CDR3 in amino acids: CASSPRLDYEQYF. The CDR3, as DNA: TGTGCCAGCTCACCAAGGCTGGACTACGAGCAGTACTTC.

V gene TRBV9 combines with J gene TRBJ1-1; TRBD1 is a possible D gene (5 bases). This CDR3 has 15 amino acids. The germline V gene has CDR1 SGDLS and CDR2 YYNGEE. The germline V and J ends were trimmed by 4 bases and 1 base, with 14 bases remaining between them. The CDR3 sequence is CASSHTDGQNTEAFF. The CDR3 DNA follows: TGTGCCAGCAGCCATACCGACGGACAGAACACTGAAGCTTTCTTT.

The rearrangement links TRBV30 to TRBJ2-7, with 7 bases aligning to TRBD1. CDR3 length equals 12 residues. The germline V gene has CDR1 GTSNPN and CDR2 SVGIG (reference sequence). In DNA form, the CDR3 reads TGTGCTTTGACAGGGAGCCTCTACGAGCAGTACTTC. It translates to CALTGSLYEQYF.

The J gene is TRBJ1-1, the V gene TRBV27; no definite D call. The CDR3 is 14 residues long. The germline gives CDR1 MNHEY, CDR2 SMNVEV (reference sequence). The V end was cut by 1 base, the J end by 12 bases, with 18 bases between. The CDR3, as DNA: TGTGCCAGCAGTTTATTGAGTGATGCACTTCGGACTTTCTTT. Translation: CASSLLSDALRTFF.

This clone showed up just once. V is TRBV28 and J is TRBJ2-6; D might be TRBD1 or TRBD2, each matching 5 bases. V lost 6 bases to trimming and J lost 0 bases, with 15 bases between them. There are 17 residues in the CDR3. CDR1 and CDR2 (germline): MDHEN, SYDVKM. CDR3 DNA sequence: TGTGCCAGCAGCCGCCGGGACGGCCTCTCTGGGGCCAACGTCCTGACTTTC. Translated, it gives CASSRRDGLSGANVLTF.

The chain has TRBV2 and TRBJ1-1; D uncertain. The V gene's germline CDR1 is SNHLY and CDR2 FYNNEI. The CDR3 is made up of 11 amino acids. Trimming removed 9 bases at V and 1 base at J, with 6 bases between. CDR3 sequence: CARVRNTEAFF. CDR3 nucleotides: TGTGCCAGAGTCCGGAACACTGAAGCTTTCTTT. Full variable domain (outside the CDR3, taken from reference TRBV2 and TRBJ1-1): EPEVTQTPSHQVTQMGQEVILRCVPISNHLYFYWYRQILGQKVEFLVSFYNNEISEKSEIFDDQFSVERPDGSNFTLKIRSTKLEDSAMYFCARVRNTEAFFGQGTRLTVV.

CDR3 in amino acids: CAWADTAHEHEQYF. The CDR3 nucleotides are TGTGCCTGGGCGGACACAGCACACGAGCACGAGCAGTACTTC. V gene TRBV30 combines with J gene TRBJ2-7, with D perhaps matching TRBD1 (5 bases). V was trimmed by 5 bases and J by 5 bases, leaving 19 bases between them. The CDR3 length is 14 residues. The germline V gene has CDR1 GTSNPN and CDR2 SVGIG (reference sequence).

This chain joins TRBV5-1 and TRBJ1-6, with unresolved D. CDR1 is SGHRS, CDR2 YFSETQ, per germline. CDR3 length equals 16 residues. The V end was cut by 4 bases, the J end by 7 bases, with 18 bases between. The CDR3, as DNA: TGCGCCAGCAGCCAAGGTGGTTGGCAGTTAAATTCACCCCTCCACTTT. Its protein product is CASSQGGWQLNSPLHF.

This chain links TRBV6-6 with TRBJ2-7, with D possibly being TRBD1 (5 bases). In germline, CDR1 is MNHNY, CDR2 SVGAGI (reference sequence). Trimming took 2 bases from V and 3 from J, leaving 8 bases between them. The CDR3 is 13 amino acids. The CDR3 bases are TGTGCCAGCAGTTACGTCAGGGACTACGAGCAGTACTTC. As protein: CASSYVRDYEQYF.

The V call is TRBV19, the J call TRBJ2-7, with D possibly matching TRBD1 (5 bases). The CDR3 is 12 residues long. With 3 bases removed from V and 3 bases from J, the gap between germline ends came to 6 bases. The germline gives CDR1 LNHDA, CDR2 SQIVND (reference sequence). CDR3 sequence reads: CASSIQGYEQYF. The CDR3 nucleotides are TGTGCCAGTAGTATTCAGGGCTACGAGCAGTACTTC.

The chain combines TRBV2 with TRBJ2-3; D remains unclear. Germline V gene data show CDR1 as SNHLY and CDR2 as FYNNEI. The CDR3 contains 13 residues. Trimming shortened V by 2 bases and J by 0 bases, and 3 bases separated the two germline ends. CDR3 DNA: TGTGCCAGCAGTGAAAAAAGCACAGATACGCAGTATTTT. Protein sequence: CASSEKSTDTQYF.

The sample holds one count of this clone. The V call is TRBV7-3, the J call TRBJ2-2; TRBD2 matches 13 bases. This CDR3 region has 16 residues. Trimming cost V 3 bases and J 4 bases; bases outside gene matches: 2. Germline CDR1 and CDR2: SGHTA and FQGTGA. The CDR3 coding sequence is TGTGCCAGCAGCTTGGGACTAGCGGGACTCACCGGGGAGCTGTTTTTT. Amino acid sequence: CASSLGLAGLTGELFF.

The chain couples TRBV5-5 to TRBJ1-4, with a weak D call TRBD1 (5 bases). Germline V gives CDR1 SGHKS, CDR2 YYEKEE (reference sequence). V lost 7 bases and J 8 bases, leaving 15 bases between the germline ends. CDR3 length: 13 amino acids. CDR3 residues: CASCLVGREKLFF. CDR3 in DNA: TGTGCCAGCTGCCTGGTGGGGCGGGAAAAACTGTTTTTT.

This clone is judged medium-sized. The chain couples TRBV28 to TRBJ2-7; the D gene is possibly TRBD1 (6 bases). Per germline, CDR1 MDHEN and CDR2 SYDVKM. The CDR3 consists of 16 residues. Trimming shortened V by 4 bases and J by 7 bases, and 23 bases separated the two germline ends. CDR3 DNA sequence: TGTGCCAGCAGTTCGAATTACATTGCAGGGGAGTGGGAGCAGTACTTC. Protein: CASSSNYIAGEWEQYF.

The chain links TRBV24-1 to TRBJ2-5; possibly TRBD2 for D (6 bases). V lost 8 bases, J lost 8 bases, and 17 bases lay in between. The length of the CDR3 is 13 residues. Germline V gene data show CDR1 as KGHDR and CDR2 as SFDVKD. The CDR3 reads CATTAEGLPTQYF. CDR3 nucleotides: TGTGCCACCACTGCGGAGGGGCTCCCTACCCAGTACTTC.

The CDR3 bases are TGTGCCGTAGAGGGGGGCGATAGCAATCAGCCCCAGCATTTT. Its translation is CAVEGGDSNQPQHF. The chain carries TRBV19 and TRBJ1-5, with D possibly TRBD1 on 6 matching bases. V lost 11 bases to trimming and J lost 0 bases, with 14 bases between them. Per the germline V gene, CDR1 is LNHDA and CDR2 is SQIVND (reference sequence). The CDR3 runs to 14 residues.

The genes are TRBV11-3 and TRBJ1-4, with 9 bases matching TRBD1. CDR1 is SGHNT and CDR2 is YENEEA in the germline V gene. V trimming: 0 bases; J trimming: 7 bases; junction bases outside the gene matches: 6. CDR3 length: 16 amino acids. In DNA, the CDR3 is TGTGCCAGCAGCTTAGATCAGCACAGGGGGCGTGAAAAACTGTTTTTT. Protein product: CASSLDQHRGREKLFF.

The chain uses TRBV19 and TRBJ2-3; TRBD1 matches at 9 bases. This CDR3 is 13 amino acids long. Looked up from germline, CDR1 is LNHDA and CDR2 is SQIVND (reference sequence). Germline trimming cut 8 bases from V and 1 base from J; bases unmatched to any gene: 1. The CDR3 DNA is TGTGCCAGTCGACAGGGGGGCACAGATACGCAGTATTTT. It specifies CASRQGGTDTQYF.

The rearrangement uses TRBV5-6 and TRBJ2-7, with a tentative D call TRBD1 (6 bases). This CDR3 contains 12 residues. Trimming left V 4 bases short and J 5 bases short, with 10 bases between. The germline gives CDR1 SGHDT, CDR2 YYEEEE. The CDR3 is CASSRGRNEQYF. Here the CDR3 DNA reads TGTGCCAGCAGCAGGGGGAGAAACGAGCAGTACTTC. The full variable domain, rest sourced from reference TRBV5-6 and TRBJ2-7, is DAGVTQSPTHLIKTRGQQVTLRCSPKSGHDTVSWYQQALGQGPQFIFQYYEEEERQRGNFPDRFSGHQFPNYSSELNVNALLLGDSALYLCASSRGRNEQYFGPGTRLTVT.

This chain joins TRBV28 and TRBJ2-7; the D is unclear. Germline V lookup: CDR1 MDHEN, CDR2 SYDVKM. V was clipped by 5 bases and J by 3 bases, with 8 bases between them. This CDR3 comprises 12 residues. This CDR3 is CASSARNYEQYF. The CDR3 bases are TGTGCCAGCAGTGCCCGGAACTACGAGCAGTACTTC.

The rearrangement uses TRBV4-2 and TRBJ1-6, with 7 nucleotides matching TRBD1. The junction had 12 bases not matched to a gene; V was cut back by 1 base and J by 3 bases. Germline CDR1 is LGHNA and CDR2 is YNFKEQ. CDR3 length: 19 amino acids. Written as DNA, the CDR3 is TGTGCCAGCAGCCAAGGGGTACTACAGGGGACTGGCTATAATTCACCCCTCCACTTT. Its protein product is CASSQGVLQGTGYNSPLHF.